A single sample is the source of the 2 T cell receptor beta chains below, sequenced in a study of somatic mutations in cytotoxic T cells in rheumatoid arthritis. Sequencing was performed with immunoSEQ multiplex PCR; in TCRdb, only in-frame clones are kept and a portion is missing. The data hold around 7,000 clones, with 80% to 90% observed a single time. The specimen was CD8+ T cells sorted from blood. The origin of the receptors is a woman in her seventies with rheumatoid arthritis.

The CDR3 DNA follows: TGTGCCAGCAGCTTGGCGGGGTCCTTAGAAACAGATACGCAGTATTTT. This codes for CASSLAGSLETDTQYF. This rearrangement joins TRBV7-9 to TRBJ2-3, with D tentatively TRBD2 (6 bases). From germline, CDR1 is SEHNR and CDR2 FQNEAQ (reference sequence). The V end lost 3 bases, the J end lost 3 bases, and 16 bases lay between the germline ends. The CDR3 covers 16 residues.

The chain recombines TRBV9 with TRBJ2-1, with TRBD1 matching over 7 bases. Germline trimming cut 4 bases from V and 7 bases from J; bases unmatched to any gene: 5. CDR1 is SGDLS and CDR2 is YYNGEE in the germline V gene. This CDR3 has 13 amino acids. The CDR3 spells CASSSDRENEQFF. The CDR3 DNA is TGTGCCAGCAGCTCCGACAGGGAGAATGAGCAGTTCTTC.